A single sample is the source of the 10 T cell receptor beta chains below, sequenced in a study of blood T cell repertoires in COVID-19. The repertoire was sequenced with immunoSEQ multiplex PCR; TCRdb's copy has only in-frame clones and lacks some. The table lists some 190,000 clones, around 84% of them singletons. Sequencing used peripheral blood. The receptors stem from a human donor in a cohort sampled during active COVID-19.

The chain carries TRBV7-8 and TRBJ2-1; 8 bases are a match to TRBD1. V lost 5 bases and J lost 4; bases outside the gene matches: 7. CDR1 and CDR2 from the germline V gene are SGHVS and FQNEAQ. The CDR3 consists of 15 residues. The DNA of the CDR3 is TGTGCCAGCAGCACCTCAGGGGGCCTATACAATGAGCAGTTCTTC. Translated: CASSTSGGLYNEQFF.

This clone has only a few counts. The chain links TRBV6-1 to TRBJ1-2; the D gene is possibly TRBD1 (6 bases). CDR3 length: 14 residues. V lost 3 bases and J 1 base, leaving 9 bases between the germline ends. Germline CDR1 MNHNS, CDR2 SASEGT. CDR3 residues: CASSERTDNYGYTF. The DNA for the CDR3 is TGTGCCAGCAGTGAGAGGACAGATAACTATGGCTACACCTTC.

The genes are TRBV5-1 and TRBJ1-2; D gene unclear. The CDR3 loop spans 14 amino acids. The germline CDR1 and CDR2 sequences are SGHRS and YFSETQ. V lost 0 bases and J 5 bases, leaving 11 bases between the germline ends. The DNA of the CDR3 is TGCGCCAGCAGCTTGGACAGCAGAAGTTATGGCTACACCTTC. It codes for CASSLDSRSYGYTF.

For the CDR3, the DNA is TGTGCCAGCAGTTACAGGACAGCTAACTATGGCTACACCTTC. Residues: CASSYRTANYGYTF. This chain joins TRBV2 and TRBJ1-2; D is possibly TRBD1 (6 bases). This CDR3 has 14 amino acids. CDR1 and CDR2 from the germline V gene are SNHLY and FYNNEI. The ends were cut back, 5 bases at V and 0 bases at J, with 10 bases in the middle.

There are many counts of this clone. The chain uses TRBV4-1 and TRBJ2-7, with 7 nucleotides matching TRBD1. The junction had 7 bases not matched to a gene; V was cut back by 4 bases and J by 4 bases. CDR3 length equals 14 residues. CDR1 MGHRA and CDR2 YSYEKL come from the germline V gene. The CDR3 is CASSLRDREYEQYF. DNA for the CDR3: TGCGCCAGCAGCCTTCGGGACAGAGAGTACGAGCAGTACTTC.

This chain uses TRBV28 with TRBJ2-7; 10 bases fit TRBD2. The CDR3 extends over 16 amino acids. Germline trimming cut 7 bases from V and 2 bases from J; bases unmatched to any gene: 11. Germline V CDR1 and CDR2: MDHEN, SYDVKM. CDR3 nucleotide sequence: TGTGCCAGCACCCCGCCAGGCCTAGCGGGAGCCTACGAGCAGTACTTC. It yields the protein CASTPPGLAGAYEQYF.

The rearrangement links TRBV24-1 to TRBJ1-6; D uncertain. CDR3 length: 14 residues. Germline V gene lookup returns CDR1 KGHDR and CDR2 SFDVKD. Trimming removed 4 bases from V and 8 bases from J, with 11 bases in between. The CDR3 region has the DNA TGTGCCACCAGTGAATCTTCTCGGGATTCACCCCTCCACTTT. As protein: CATSESSRDSPLHF.

CDR3 sequence (DNA): TGTGCCAGCAGCTTTAGCTGGGAGGCCGCCGGGGATTATACGCAGTATTTT. It translates to CASSFSWEAAGDYTQYF. V gene TRBV7-9 combines with J gene TRBJ2-3, with D perhaps TRBD2 (6 bases). The germline CDR1 and CDR2 sequences are SEHNR and FQNEAQ (reference sequence). The CDR3 extends over 17 amino acids. V was trimmed by 3 bases and J by 7 bases, leaving 23 bases between them.

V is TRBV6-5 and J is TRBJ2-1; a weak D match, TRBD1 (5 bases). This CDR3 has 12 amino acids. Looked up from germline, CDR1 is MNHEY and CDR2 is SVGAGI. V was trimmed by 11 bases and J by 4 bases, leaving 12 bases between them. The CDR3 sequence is CAGSTAYNEQFF. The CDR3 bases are TGTGCCGGATCGACAGCTTACAATGAGCAGTTCTTC.

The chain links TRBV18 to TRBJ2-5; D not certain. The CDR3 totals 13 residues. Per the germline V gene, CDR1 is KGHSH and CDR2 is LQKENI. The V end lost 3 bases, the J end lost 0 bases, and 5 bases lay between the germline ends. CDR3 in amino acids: CASSPPNQETQYF. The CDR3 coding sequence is TGTGCCAGCTCACCTCCCAACCAAGAGACCCAGTACTTC. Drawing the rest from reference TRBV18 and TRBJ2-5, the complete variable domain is NAGVMQNPRHLVRRRGQEARLRCSPMKGHSHVYWYRQLPEEGLKFMVYLQKENIIDESGMPKERFSAEFPKEGPSILRIQQVVRGDSAAYFCASSPPNQETQYFGPGTRLLVL.